This record looks at one T cell receptor (beta chain) sequence and its context. In the original workflow: Amplification of reference gene primers was used by the study to estimate nucleated cell counts. Generated by immunoSEQ multiplex PCR, the TCRdb table keeps only in-frame clones and is missing some. V, J and clone size are taken as reported in that table, and D and trimming were inferred from the DNA itself. The data contain around 300,000 clones, roughly 89% of them seen just once; the ten biggest clones take up 2% to 2.5%. The data were taken from a study of blood T cell repertoires in COVID-19. Per germline, CDR1 KGHSH and CDR2 LQKENI. The CDR3 is 15 residues long. J lost 1 base, V lost 4 bases, and 5 bases had no gene match.

The sequenced sample was peripheral blood. This clonotype was obtained from a man in his fifties or sixties with acute or convalescent COVID-19. J is TRBJ2-5 and V is TRBV18, with 8 bases identical to TRBD2. The CDR3 DNA reads as TGTGCCAGCTCACTAGCGGGGAGTCCCCAAGAGACCCAGTACTTC. Protein sequence: CASSLAGSPQETQYF.